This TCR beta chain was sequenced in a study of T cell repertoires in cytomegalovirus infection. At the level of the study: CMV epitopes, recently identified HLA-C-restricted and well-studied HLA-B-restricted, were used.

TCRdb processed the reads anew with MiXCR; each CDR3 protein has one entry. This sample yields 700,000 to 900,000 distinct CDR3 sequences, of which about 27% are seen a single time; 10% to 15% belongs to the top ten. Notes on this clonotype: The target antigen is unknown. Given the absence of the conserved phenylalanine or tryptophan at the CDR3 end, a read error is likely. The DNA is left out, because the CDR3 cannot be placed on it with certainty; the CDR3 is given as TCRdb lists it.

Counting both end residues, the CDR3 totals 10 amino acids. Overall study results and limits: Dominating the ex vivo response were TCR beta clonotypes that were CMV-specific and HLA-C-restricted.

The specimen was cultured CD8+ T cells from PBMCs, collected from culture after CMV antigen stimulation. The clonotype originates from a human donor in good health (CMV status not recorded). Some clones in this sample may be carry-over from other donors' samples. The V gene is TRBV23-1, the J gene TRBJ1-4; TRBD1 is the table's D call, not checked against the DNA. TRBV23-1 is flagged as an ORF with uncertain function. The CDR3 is CASSQSGRVV.